This TCR beta chain was observed in a study of blood T cell repertoires in COVID-19. Across the whole study: Spain, Italy and the United States supplied samples that represented acute and convalescent COVID-19.

Authors' processing steps: Reference gene primers were amplified, and this amplification served to estimate nucleated cell counts. The assay was immunoSEQ multiplex PCR, and TCRdb's table has in-frame clones only and misses some. Clonal size and the V and J genes are those of that table, whereas D and trimming came from the DNA. The sample shows around 300,000 clones, around 90% of them seen only once. Recovered Cohort 3 donors showed two negative PCRs, clearance, or symptom resolution. This clone was detected once. The TCR comes from a woman in her thirties or forties who had recovered from COVID-19. The source material was PBMCs or T cells enriched from blood (not recorded which).

In DNA, the CDR3 is TGCGCCAGCAGCTTGGATACGGGAGCAGAGACCCAGTACTTC. Its translation is CASSLDTGAETQYF. The rearrangement uses TRBV5-1 and TRBJ2-5; possible D gene TRBD2, 6 bases. CDR1 SGHRS and CDR2 YFSETQ come from the germline V gene. Trimming removed 0 bases from V and 4 bases from J, with 10 bases in between. The CDR3 is made up of 14 amino acids.